This is a list of T cell receptor beta chains from one sample in a study of T cells in Graves' hyperthyroidism and ophthalmopathy. MiXCR was run by TCRdb on the multiplex PCR reads, yielding one entry per CDR3 protein. The data hold 250,000 to 300,000 distinct CDR3 sequences, with roughly 15% observed a single time. Sequencing was carried out using blood. The source is a woman aged 40 to 55 with Graves' hyperthyroidism that later progressed to Graves' ophthalmopathy. Both conserved end residues are part of each CDR3. The order of the fields is clone size, V gene, J gene, CDR3 length, D gene, CDR3 DNA, CDR3 protein. The D gene is left open where the match is weak. Expanded clones get a size class; other rows say once, few or many, or leave the size out.

many,TRBV10-3,TRBJ2-1,14,.,TGTGCCATCAGTTGGGCAGGGATGGATAATGAGCAGTTCTTC,CAISWAGMDNEQFF
many,TRBV20-1,TRBJ2-1,17,.,TGCAGTGCTAGAGATGAGGGGGATTTCGTGAGTTACAATGAGCAGTTCTTC,CSARDEGDFVSYNEQFF
many,TRBV6-1,TRBJ2-1,15,.,TGTGCCAGCAGTGTATCTGGGAAGGGAGTCAATGAGCAGTTCTTC,CASSVSGKGVNEQFF
many,TRBV6-2/TRBV6-3,TRBJ2-2,16,TRBD1,TGTGCCAGCAGTTACTCGTACAGGGGGAACACCGGGGAGCTGTTTTTT,CASSYSYRGNTGELFF
many,TRBV19,TRBJ1-1,14,.,TGTGCCAGTAGTATCGGACCGCTGAACACTGAAGCTTTCTTT,CASSIGPLNTEAFF
many,TRBV7-8,TRBJ2-7,15,TRBD1,TGTGCCAGCAGCTTAGGGCAGGGGGCTATCCACGAGCAGTACTTC,CASSLGQGAIHEQYF
.,TRBV20-1,TRBJ2-7,20,TRBD2,TGCAGTGCTGGAGCCCCCCCCGGGACTAGCGGGGCCTTCAGCTCCTACGAGCAGTACTTC,CSAGAPPGTSGAFSSYEQYF
many,TRBV3-1,TRBJ1-1,13,.,TGTGCCAGCAGCCAAACCTTCGGCACTGAAGCTTTCTTT,CASSQTFGTEAFF
few,TRBV2,TRBJ2-7,15,TRBD2,TGTGCCAGCTTCCACGATACTAGCGGGAGTTACGAGCAGTACTTC,CASFHDTSGSYEQYF
.,TRBV6-5,TRBJ2-3,13,.,TGTGCCAGCAGTTTTCTCCAAACGGGTACGCAGTATTTT,CASSFLQTGTQYF
few,TRBV30,TRBJ2-1,15,TRBD2,TGTGCCTGGAGTGAGATAGGGACTAGAGACAATGAGCAGTTCTTC,CAWSEIGTRDNEQFF
many,TRBV30,TRBJ2-1,12,.,TGTGCCTGGGCCCCGGGCGGCGGGGAGCAGTTCTTC,CAWAPGGGEQFF
many,TRBV18,TRBJ1-4,15,.,TGTGCCAGCTCACCCCAAGGGACAACTAATGAAAAACTGTTTTTT,CASSPQGTTNEKLFF
few,TRBV6-5,TRBJ1-1,13,.,TGTGCCAGCACTTTGGCCATGAACACTGAAGCTTTCTTT,CASTLAMNTEAFF
many,TRBV13,TRBJ2-1,16,TRBD2,TGTGCCAGCAGCTTTAGCGGGAGGGCCTCAGGCAATGAGCAGTTCTTC,CASSFSGRASGNEQFF